A single sample gave rise to the 15 T cell receptor beta chains below, sequenced in a study of blood T cells in healthy people across ages. The authors ran a second PCR of about 6 to 11 cycles using a sample-barcoded 5' primer and a J-beta primer mix. TCRdb re-called the 5' RACE reads through MiXCR, storing one row per CDR3 protein. The repertoire consists of about 1.6 million distinct CDR3 sequences, with roughly a third occurring once and the leading ten covering approximately 10%. Sequences were obtained from blood. The receptors stem from a woman aged 25-40 years in good health.

The chain carries TRBV3-1 and TRBJ2-2, with D unclear. Germline CDR1 reads LGHDT; CDR2 reads YNNKEL (reference sequence). This CDR3 is built from 15 residues. Trimming took 4 bases from V and 2 from J, leaving 11 bases between them. The CDR3 coding sequence is TGTGCCAGCAGCCGTATACTGGGAAACACCGGGGAGCTGTTTTTT. The encoded protein is CASSRILGNTGELFF.

This clonotype was detected many times. This chain uses TRBV4-1 with TRBJ2-1, with TRBD2 identical over 10 bases. CDR3 length: 17 residues. V shed 4 bases, J shed 6 bases, and the junction held 12 bases outside the gene matches. CDR1 and CDR2 (germline): MGHRA, YSYEKL. The CDR3 here is CASSPPSGGPLTNEQFF. The DNA for the CDR3 is TGCGCCAGCAGCCCACCTAGCGGGGGACCCCTTACCAATGAGCAGTTCTTC.

The V call is TRBV12-3 or TRBV12-4, the J call TRBJ2-2, with a tentative D call TRBD2 (5 bases). With 1 base removed from V and 6 bases from J, the gap between germline ends came to 9 bases. This CDR3 has 14 residues. DNA of the CDR3: TGTGCCAGCAGTTTAGGGTTCGGGGCCGGGGAGCTGTTTTTT. Its protein product is CASSLGFGAGELFF.

V usage is TRBV7-3 and J usage is TRBJ1-2, with 9 bases lining up with TRBD1. This CDR3 comprises 15 residues. Germline V lookup: CDR1 SGHTA, CDR2 FQGTGA. V shed 5 bases, J shed 8 bases, and the junction held 12 bases outside the gene matches. CDR3 nucleotide sequence: TGTGCCAGCAGCCCAACAGGGGGCCAGACGGGGGGCTACACCTTC. Amino acids: CASSPTGGQTGGYTF.

The table lists this clonotype with a few counts. The chain links TRBV6-1 to TRBJ2-5; the D gene is possibly TRBD1 (8 bases). Trimming stripped 2 bases from V and 5 bases from J, with 18 bases between. The germline V gene has CDR1 MNHNS and CDR2 SASEGT. This CDR3 is 16 amino acids long. The CDR3 loop reads CASSEWEGQVGETQYF. The CDR3 nucleotides read TGTGCCAGCAGTGAATGGGAGGGACAGGTGGGCGAGACCCAGTACTTC.

The chain has TRBV5-5 and TRBJ2-1; the D gene is possibly TRBD2 (6 bases). CDR1 is SGHKS, CDR2 YYEKEE, per germline (reference sequence). The V end lost 2 bases, the J end lost 7 bases, and 13 bases lay between the germline ends. This CDR3 has 14 residues. The DNA for the CDR3 is TGTGCCAGCAGCTTTTGGGGCGGGGCAAATGAGCAGTTCTTC. It is translated as CASSFWGGANEQFF.

A few counts support this clonotype. A clone one base away is much larger, so this may be a read error. The chain links TRBV6-6 to TRBJ1-1, with D maybe TRBD1 (6 bases). Germline V gives CDR1 MNHNY, CDR2 SVGAGI (reference sequence). The V gene lost 7 bases and the J gene lost 1 base, with 13 bases spanning the gap. The CDR3 totals 14 residues. In DNA form, the CDR3 reads TGTGCCAGCAACCCACAGGGAGGGAACACTGAAGCTTTCTTT. Translated, it gives CASNPQGGNTEAFF.

This clonotype was seen a handful of times. This chain uses TRBV20-1 with TRBJ2-7; D is unresolved. Trimming cost V 6 bases and J 2 bases, with 20 bases left between them. Germline V gives CDR1 DFQATT, CDR2 SNEGSKA (reference sequence). This CDR3 has 15 amino acids. This CDR3 reads CSALYSDIRAYEQYF. In nucleotides, the CDR3 is TGCAGTGCGCTATATAGTGATATCCGGGCCTACGAGCAGTACTTC.

This clonotype was observed a handful of times. The chain uses TRBV9 and TRBJ1-5, with 8 bases identical to TRBD1. The germline V gene encodes CDR1 SGDLS and CDR2 YYNGEE. With 3 bases clipped from V and 7 bases from J, the junction kept 6 bases outside the gene matches. This CDR3 is 14 amino acids long. The CDR3 nucleotides read TGTGCCAGCAGCGGCGGACAGGGCCACCAGCCCCAGCATTTT. It is translated as CASSGGQGHQPQHF.

This clonotype turned up a few times. This chain links TRBV29-1 with TRBJ1-5, with no clear D. Trimming pared 1 base from V and 9 bases from J, leaving 13 bases between. CDR3 length: 13 residues. Germline CDR1 SQVTM, CDR2 ANQGSEA. CDR3 nucleotides: TGCAGCGTTGAAGTGGGCATCAGCTGGCCCCAGCATTTT. Its protein product is CSVEVGISWPQHF.

This clonotype was seen at least ten times. This chain links TRBV7-9 with TRBJ2-3, with D possibly TRBD1 on 6 matching bases. V dropped 0 bases and J dropped 4 bases, with 11 bases sitting between them. The CDR3 totals 15 residues. Germline CDR1 and CDR2: SEHNR and FQNEAQ (reference sequence). CDR3 in amino acids: CASSLAGAPADTQYF. The CDR3 DNA is TGTGCCAGCAGCTTAGCGGGGGCCCCGGCAGATACGCAGTATTTT.

This clonotype was counted ten times or more. V gene TRBV5-1 combines with J gene TRBJ2-3; 14 nucleotides line up with TRBD2. This CDR3 is built from 16 residues. The trim removed 5 bases at V and 4 bases at J, leaving 6 bases unmatched. Germline V gene lookup returns CDR1 SGHRS and CDR2 YFSETQ. Written as DNA, the CDR3 is TGCGCCAGCAGGTCCGGGACTAGCGGGAGATCAGATACGCAGTATTTT. Translation gives CASRSGTSGRSDTQYF.

Notes on this clonotype: A read error may produce the germline difference seen at one junction end. The chain carries TRBV3-1 and TRBJ1-6, with 7 bases aligning to TRBD1. CDR3 length: 17 residues. Germline assignment: CDR1 LGHDT and CDR2 YNNKEL (reference sequence). The CDR3 here is CAGSQQGIIPYNSPLHF. The CDR3 bases are TGTGCCGGCAGCCAACAGGGGATAATACCCTATAATTCACCCCTCCACTTT.

This clonotype occurred a few times. This sequence joins TRBV20-1 and TRBJ1-4; 7 nucleotides match TRBD1. Germline V gene data show CDR1 as DFQATT and CDR2 as SNEGSKA (reference sequence). The CDR3 is 13 amino acids. The junction had 7 bases not matched to a gene; V was cut back by 6 bases and J by 6 bases. CDR3 DNA sequence: TGCAGTGCGACGACAGGGCTGTATGAAAAACTGTTTTTT. Translating it yields CSATTGLYEKLFF.

The J gene is TRBJ1-5, the V gene TRBV12-3 or TRBV12-4, with TRBD1 matching 9 bases. The CDR3 spans 14 residues. With V trimmed by 7 bases and J by 6 bases, 7 bases remained unmatched. The CDR3 region is CASTNTGGGQPQHF. As DNA, the CDR3 is TGTGCCAGCACTAACACAGGGGGCGGTCAGCCCCAGCATTTT.